This paragraph reports one TCR beta chain. Its specificity is not known. The PCR had 60 Vbeta and 13 Jbeta primers. Assay used: immunoSEQ multiplex PCR; TCRdb lists only in-frame clones, some missing. The sample includes more than 150,000 clones, 77% seen only once; the top ten take roughly 1.5%. These data come from a study of cytomegalovirus exposure and HLA in healthy donors. Study results and limitations: Association of 17,000 or so TCR beta sequences with HLA alleles was found at 0.05 false discovery rate in a later analysis. Presence/absence analysis assumed near-uniform sequencing depth across donors.

Trimming shortened V by 5 bases and J by 7 bases, and 20 bases separated the two germline ends. Germline V CDR1 and CDR2: SGHVS, FQNEAQ. The CDR3 totals 15 residues. This chain joins TRBV7-8 and TRBJ1-1, with D possibly TRBD1 on 5 matching bases. The sequence was obtained from a young man in good health and CMV-seronegative. Sample: PBMCs. CDR3 residues: CASSGRVLKLGEAFF. CDR3 in DNA: TGTGCCAGCAGCGGCAGGGTTTTAAAGTTGGGTGAAGCTTTCTTT.